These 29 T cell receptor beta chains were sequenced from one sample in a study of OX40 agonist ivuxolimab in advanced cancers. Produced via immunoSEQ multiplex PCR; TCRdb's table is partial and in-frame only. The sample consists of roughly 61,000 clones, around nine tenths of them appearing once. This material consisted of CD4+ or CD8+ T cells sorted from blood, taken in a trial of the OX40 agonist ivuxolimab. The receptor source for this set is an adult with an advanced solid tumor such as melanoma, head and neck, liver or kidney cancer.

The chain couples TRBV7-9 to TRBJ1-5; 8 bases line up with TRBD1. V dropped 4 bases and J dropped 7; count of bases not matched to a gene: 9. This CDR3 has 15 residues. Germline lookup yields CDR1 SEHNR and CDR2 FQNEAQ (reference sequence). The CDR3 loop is CASSSDREGEQPQHF. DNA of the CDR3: TGTGCCAGCAGCTCGGACAGGGAGGGAGAACAGCCCCAGCATTTT.

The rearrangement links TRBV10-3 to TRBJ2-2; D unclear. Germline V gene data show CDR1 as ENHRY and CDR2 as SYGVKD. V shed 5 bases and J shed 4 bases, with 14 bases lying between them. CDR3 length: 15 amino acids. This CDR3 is CAISRLNPVTGELFF. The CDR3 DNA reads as TGTGCCATCAGTCGACTGAACCCCGTCACCGGGGAGCTGTTTTTT.

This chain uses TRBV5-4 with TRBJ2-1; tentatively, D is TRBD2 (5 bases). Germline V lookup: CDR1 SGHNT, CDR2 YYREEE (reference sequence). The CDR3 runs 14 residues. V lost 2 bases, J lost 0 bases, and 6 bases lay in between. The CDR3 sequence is CASSFRGSYNEQFF. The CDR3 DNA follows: TGTGCCAGCAGCTTCCGGGGCTCCTACAATGAGCAGTTCTTC.

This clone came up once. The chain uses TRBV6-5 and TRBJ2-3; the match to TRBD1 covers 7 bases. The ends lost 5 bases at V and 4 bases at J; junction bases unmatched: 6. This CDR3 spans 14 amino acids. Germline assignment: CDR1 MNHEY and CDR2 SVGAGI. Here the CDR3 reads CASSTRQGPDTQYF. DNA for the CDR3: TGTGCCAGCAGTACACGACAGGGTCCAGATACGCAGTATTTT.

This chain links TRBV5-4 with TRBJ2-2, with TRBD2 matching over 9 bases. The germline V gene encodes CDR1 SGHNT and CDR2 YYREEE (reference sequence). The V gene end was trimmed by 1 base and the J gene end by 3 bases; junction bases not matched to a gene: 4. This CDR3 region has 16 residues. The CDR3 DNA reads TGTGCCAGCAGCTTGTATAGCGGGGGCCACACCGGGGAGCTGTTTTTT. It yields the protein CASSLYSGGHTGELFF.

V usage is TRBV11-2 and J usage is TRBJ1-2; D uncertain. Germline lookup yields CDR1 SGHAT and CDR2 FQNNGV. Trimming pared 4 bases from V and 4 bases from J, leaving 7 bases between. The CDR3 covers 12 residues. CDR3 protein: CASSSSGYGYTF. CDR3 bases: TGTGCCAGCAGCTCGTCTGGCTATGGCTACACCTTC.

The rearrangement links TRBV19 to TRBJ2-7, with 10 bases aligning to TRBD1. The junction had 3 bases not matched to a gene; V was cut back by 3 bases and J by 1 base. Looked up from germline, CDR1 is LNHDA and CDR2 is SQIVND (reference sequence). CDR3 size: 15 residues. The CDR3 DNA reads TGTGCCAGTAGTATGGGGACAGGGGCTTCCTACGAGCAGTACTTC. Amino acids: CASSMGTGASYEQYF.

CDR3 in amino acids: CASSTGHASGNTIYF. In DNA, the CDR3 is TGCGCCAGCTCCACCGGGCACGCAAGTGGAAACACCATATATTTT. The genes are TRBV5-1 and TRBJ1-3; no definite D call. The CDR3 loop spans 15 amino acids. The V end was cut by 7 bases, the J end by 3 bases, with 17 bases between. In germline, CDR1 is SGHRS, CDR2 YFSETQ. Supplemented by reference TRBV5-1 and TRBJ1-3, the full variable domain reads KAGVTQTPRYLIKTRGQQVTLSCSPISGHRSVSWYQQTPGQGLQFLFEYFSETQRNKGNFPGRFSGRQFSNSRSEMNVSTLELGDSALYLCASSTGHASGNTIYFGEGSWLTVV.

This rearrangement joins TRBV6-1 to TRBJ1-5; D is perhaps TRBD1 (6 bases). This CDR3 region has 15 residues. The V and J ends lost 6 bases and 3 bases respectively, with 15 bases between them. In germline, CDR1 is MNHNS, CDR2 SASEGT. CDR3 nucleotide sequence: TGTGCCAGCAGCGTGAAGGGGGGCTACAATCAGCCCCAGCATTTT. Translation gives CASSVKGGYNQPQHF.

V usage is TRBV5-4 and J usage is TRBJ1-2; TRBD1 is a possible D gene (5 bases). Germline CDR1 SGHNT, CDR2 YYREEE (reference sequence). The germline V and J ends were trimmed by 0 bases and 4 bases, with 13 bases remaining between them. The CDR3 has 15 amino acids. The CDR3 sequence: CASSLVTGLGYGYTF. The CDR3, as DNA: TGTGCCAGCAGCTTGGTTACAGGTTTGGGCTATGGCTACACCTTC. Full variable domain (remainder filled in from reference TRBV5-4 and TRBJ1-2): ETGVTQSPTHLIKTRGQQVTLRCSSQSGHNTVSWYQQALGQGPQFIFQYYREEENGRGNFPPRFSGLQFPNYSSELNVNALELDDSALYLCASSLVTGLGYGYTFGSGTRLTVV.

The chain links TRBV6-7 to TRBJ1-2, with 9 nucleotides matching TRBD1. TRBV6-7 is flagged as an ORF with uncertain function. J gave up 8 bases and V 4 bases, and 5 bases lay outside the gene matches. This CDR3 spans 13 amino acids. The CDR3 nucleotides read TGTGCCAGCAGTTCTCCGGGACAGGGAGGCTACACCTTC. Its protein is CASSSPGQGGYTF.

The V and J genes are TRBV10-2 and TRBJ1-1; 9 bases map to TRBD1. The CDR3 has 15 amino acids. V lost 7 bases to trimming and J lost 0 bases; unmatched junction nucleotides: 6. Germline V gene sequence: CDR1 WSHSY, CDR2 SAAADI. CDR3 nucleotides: TGCGCCAGCAAAGGGACAGGGAGCATGAACACTGAAGCTTTCTTT. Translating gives CASKGTGSMNTEAFF.

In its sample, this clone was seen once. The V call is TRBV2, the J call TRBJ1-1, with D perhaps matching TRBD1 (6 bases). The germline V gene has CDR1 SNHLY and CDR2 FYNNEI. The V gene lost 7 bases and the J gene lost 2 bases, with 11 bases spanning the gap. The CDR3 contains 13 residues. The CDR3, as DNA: TGTGCCAGCATCCGGGACACCAACACTGAAGCTTTCTTT. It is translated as CASIRDTNTEAFF.

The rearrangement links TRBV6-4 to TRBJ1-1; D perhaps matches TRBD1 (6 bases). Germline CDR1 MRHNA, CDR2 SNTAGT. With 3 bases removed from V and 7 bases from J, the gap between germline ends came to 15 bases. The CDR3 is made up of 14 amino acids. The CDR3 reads CASSETWGQGEAFF. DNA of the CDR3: TGTGCCAGCAGTGAAACTTGGGGGCAGGGTGAAGCTTTCTTT.

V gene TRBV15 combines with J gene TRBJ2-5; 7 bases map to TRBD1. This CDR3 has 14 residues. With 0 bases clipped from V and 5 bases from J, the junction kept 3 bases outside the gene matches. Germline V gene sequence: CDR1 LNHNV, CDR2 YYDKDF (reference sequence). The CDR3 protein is CATSREQGPETQYF. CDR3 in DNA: TGTGCCACCAGCAGAGAACAGGGGCCGGAGACCCAGTACTTC.

CDR3 amino acids: CASSYGFGEAFF. DNA for the CDR3: TGTGCCAGCAGCTACGGCTTCGGTGAAGCTTTCTTT. The chain joins TRBV11-2 to TRBJ1-1, with no clear D. V was cut by 4 bases and J by 7 bases, with 10 bases left in between. In germline, CDR1 is SGHAT, CDR2 FQNNGV. The CDR3 length is 12 residues.

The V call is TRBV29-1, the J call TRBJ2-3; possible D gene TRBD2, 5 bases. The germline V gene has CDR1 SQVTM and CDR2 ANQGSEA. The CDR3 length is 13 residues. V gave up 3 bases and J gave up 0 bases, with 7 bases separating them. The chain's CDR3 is CSVDGGSTDTQYF. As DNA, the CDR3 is TGCAGCGTTGACGGCGGGAGCACAGATACGCAGTATTTT.

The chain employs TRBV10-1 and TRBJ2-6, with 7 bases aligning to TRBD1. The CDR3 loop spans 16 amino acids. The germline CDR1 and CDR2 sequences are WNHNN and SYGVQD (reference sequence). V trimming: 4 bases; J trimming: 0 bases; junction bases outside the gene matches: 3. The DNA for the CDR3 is TGCGCCAGCAGTGTAGGGGGCAGCTCTGGGGCCAACGTCCTGACTTTC. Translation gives CASSVGGSSGANVLTF.

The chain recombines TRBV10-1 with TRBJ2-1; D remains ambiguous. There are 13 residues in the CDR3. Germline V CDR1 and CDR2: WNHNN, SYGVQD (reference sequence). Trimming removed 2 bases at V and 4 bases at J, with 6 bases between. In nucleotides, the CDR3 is TGCGCCAGCAGTGAGGGGCCTTACAATGAGCAGTTCTTC. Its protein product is CASSEGPYNEQFF.

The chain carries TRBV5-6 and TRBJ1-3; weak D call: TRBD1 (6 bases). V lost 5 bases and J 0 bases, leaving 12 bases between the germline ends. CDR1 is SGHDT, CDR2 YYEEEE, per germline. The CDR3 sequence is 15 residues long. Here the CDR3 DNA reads TGTGCCAGCAGTGGGGGCTTTTCCTCTGGAAACACCATATATTTT. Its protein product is CASSGGFSSGNTIYF.

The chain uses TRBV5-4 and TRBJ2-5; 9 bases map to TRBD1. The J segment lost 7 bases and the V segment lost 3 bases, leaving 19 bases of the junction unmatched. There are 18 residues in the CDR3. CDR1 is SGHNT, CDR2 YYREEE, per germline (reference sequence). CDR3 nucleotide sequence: TGTGCCAGCAGCTCGCATGAGGGGGCACAGGGGGCGCAACTGACCCAGTACTTC. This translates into CASSSHEGAQGAQLTQYF.

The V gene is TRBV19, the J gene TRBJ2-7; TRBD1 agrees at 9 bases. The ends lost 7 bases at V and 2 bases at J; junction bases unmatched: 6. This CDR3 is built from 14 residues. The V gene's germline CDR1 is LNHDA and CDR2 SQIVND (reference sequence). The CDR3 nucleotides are TGTGCCAGTACCCCCGGGACAGGGCCCTACGAGCAGTACTTC. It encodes CASTPGTGPYEQYF.

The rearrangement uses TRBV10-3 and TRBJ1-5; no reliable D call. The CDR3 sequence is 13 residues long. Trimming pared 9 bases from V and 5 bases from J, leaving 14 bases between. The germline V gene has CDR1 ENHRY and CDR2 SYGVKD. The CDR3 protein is CAMREYSDQPQHF. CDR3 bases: TGTGCCATGAGAGAGTACAGCGATCAGCCCCAGCATTTT.

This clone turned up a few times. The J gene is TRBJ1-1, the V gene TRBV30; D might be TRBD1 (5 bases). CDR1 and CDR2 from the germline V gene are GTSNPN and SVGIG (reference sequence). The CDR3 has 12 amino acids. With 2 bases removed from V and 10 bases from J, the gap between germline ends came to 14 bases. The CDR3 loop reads CAWSMTLGTAFF. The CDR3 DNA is TGTGCCTGGAGTATGACACTGGGGACAGCTTTCTTT.

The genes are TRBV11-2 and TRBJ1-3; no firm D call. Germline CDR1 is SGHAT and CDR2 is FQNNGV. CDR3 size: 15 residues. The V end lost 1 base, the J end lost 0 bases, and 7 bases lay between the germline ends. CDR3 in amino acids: CASSLAGPSGNTIYF. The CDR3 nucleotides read TGTGCCAGCAGCTTAGCCGGGCCCTCTGGAAACACCATATATTTT.

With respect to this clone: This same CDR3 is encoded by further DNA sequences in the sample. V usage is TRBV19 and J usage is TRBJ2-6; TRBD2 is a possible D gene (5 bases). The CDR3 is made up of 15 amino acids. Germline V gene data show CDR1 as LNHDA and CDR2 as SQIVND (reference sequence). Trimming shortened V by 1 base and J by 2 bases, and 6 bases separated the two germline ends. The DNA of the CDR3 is TGTGCCAGTAGTATAGGGGGAGCTGGGGCCAACGTCCTGACTTTC. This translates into CASSIGGAGANVLTF.

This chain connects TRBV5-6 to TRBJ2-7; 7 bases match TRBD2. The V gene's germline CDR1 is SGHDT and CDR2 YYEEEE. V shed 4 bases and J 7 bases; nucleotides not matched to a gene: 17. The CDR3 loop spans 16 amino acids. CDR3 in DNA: TGTGCCAGCAGCCGATCCCTGACTAGCCGCGTGTGGGAGCAGTACTTC. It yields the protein CASSRSLTSRVWEQYF.

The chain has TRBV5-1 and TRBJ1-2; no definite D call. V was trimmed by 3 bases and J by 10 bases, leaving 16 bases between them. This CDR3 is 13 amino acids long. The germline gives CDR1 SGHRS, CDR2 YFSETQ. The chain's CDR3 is CASSSMTAIPYTF. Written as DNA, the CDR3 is TGCGCCAGCAGCTCCATGACGGCTATTCCCTACACCTTC. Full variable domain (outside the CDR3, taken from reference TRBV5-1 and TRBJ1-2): KAGVTQTPRYLIKTRGQQVTLSCSPISGHRSVSWYQQTPGQGLQFLFEYFSETQRNKGNFPGRFSGRQFSNSRSEMNVSTLELGDSALYLCASSSMTAIPYTFGSGTRLTVV.

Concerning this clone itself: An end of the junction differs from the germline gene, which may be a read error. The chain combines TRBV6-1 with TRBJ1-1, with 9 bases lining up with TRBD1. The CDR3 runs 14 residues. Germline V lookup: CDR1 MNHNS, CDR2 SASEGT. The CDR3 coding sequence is TGTGCCGGGACCGCCGGGACAGGGAACGCTGAAGCTTTCTTT. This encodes CAGTAGTGNAEAFF.